One T cell receptor beta chain is described in this entry. Its specificity is unknown. In the same sample, other DNA sequences code for this CDR3. This entry belongs to a study of shared clonotypes between healthy human individuals. General observations from the study: Larger richness was generally estimated for naive than memory subsets. The low donor count limited represented genetic and exposure-history diversity. Clonotype sharing across donors was expected to vary with sequencing depth.

V was clipped by 4 bases and J by 6 bases; unmatched bases: 1. Germline values: CDR1 SGHNT, CDR2 YYREEE (reference sequence). This CDR3 spans 12 amino acids. It was into CD45RA+ naive and CD45RA-negative memory subsets that the CD4+ cells were split. Produced via immunoSEQ multiplex PCR; TCRdb's table is partial and in-frame only. This repertoire shows some 2,100,000 clones, approximately 94% found once; its top ten account for approximately 0.13%. This receptor was identified in a man in his late teens or twenties in good health. Sequences were obtained from naive CD4+ T cells sorted from blood. Subset reported: CD45RA+ positively selected. The rearrangement joins TRBV5-4 to TRBJ2-1, with 7 nucleotides matching TRBD2. This CDR3 is CASSGGGNEQFF. The CDR3 DNA is TGTGCCAGCAGCGGCGGGGGCAATGAGCAGTTCTTC. The full variable domain, with the rest looked up from reference TRBV5-4 and TRBJ2-1, is ETGVTQSPTHLIKTRGQQVTLRCSSQSGHNTVSWYQQALGQGPQFIFQYYREEENGRGNFPPRFSGLQFPNYSSELNVNALELDDSALYLCASSGGGNEQFFGPGTRLTVL.